This T cell receptor beta chain emerged from a study of blood T cell repertoires in COVID-19. Study as a whole: The samples span acute and convalescent COVID-19 from the United States, Italy and Spain. In each case, the material was cDNA or gDNA derived from T cells, B-cell-depleted T cells, or PBMCs.

Original processing methods: Amplification of reference gene primers was used by the study to estimate nucleated cell counts. Measured with immunoSEQ multiplex PCR; TCRdb has only the in-frame clones, and not every one. Clone size and V and J calls were adopted from that table, with D and trimming inferred from the DNA. Of about 300,000 clones in the sample, nearly 90% were seen once. The length of the CDR3 is 16 residues. Trimming removed 1 base at V and 6 bases at J, with 16 bases between. CDR1 LNHDA and CDR2 SQIVND come from the germline V gene (reference sequence). This TCR was sampled from a young woman with COVID-19, enrolled during active disease. The chain joins TRBV19 to TRBJ2-1; a possible D gene is TRBD2 (7 bases). Sequencing was done on a sample of peripheral blood. CDR3 in DNA: TGTGCCAGTAGTATAGGTGGGGGGGCCTTCCTCAATGAGCAGTTCTTC. Translation gives CASSIGGGAFLNEQFF. The full variable domain, its missing parts supplied by reference TRBV19 and TRBJ2-1, is DGGITQSPKYLFRKEGQNVTLSCEQNLNHDAMYWYRQDPGQGLRLIYYSQIVNDFQKGDIAEGYSVSREKKESFPLTVTSAQKNPTAFYLCASSIGGGAFLNEQFFGPGTRLTVL.